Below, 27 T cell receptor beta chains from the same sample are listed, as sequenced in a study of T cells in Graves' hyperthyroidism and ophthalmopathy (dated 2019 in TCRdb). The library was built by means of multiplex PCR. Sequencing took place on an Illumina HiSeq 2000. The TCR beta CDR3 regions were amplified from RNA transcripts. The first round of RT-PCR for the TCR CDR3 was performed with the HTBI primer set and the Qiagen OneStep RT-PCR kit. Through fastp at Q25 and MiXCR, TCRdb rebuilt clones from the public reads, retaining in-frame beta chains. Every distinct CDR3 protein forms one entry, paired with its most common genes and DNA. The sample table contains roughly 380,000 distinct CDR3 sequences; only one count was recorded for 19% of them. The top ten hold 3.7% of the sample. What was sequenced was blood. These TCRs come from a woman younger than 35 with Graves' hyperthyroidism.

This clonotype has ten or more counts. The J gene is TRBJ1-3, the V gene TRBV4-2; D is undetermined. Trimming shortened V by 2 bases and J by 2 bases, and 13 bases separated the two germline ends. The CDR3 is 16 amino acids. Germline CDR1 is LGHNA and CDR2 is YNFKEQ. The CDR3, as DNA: TGTGCCAGCAGCCAATATTCCACAGCTACTGGAAACACCATATATTTT. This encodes CASSQYSTATGNTIYF.

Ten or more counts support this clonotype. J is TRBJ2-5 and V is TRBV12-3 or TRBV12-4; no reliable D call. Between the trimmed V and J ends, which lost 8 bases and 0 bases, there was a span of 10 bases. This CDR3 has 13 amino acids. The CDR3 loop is CASAAPYQETQYF. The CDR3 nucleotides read TGTGCCAGCGCCGCCCCGTACCAAGAGACCCAGTACTTC.

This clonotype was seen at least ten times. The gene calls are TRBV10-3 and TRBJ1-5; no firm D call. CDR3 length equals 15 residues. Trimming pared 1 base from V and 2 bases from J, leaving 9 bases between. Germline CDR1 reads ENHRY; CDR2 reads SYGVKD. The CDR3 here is CAISEFDGGNQPQHF. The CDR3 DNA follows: TGTGCCATCAGTGAGTTTGACGGGGGCAATCAGCCCCAGCATTTT.

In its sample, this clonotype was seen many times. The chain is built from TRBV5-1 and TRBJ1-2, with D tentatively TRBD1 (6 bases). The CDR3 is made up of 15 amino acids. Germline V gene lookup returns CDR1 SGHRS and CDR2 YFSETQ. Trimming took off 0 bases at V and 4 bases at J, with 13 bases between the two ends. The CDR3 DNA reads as TGCGCCAGCAGCTTGGTACCAGGGGTTGGCTATGGCTACACCTTC. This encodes CASSLVPGVGYGYTF. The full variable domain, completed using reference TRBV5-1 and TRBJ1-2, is KAGVTQTPRYLIKTRGQQVTLSCSPISGHRSVSWYQQTPGQGLQFLFEYFSETQRNKGNFPGRFSGRQFSNSRSEMNVSTLELGDSALYLCASSLVPGVGYGYTFGSGTRLTVV.

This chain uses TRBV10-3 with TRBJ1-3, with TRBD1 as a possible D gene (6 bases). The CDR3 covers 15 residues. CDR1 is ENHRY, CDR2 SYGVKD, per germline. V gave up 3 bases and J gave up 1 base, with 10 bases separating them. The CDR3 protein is CAISEWGASGNTIYF. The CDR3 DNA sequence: TGTGCCATCAGTGAATGGGGGGCTTCTGGAAACACCATATATTTT.

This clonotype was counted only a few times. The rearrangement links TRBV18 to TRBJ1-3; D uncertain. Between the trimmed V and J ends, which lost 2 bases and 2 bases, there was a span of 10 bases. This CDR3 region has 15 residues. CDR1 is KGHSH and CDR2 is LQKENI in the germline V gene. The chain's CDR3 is CASSPLAEPGNTIYF. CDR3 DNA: TGTGCCAGCTCACCATTGGCAGAGCCTGGAAACACCATATATTTT.

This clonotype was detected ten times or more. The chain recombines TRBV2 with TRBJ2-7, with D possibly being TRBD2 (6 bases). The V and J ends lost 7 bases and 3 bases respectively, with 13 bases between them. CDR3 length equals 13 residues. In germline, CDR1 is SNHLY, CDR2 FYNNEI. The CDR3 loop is CASKGPSVYEQYF. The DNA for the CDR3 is TGTGCCAGCAAGGGCCCTAGCGTCTACGAGCAGTACTTC.

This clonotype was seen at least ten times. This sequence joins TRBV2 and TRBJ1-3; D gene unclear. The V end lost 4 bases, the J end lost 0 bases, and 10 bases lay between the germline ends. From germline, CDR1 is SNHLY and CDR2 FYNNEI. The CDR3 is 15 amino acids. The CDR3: CASSADTNSGNTIYF. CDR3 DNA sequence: TGTGCCAGCAGTGCTGACACTAACTCTGGAAACACCATATATTTT.

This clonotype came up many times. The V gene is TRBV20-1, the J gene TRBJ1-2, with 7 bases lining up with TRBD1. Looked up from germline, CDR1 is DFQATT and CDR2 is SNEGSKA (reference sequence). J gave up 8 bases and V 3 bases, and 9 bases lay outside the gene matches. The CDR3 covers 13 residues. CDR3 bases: TGCAGTGCTAGGGGGACAGTTGACGAGGGCTACACCTTC. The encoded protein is CSARGTVDEGYTF.

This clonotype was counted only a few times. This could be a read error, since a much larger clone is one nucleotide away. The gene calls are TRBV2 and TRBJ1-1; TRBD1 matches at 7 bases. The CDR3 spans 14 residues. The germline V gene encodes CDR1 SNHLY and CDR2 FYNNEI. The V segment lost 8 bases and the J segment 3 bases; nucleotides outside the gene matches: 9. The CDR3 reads CASWYDRVDTEAFF. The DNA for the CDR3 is TGTGCCAGCTGGTACGACAGGGTAGACACTGAAGCTTTCTTT.

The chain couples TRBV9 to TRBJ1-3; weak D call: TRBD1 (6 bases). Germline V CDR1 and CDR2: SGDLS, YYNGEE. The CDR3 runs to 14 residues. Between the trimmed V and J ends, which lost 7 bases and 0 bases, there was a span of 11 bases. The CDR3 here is CASSTGPSGNTIYF. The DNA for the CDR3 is TGTGCCAGCTCCACAGGGCCCTCTGGAAACACCATATATTTT.

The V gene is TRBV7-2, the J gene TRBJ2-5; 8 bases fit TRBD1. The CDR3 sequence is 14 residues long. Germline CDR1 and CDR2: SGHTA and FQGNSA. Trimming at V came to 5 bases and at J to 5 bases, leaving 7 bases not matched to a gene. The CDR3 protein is CASSPGGAEETQYF. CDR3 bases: TGTGCCAGCAGCCCAGGGGGCGCGGAGGAGACCCAGTACTTC. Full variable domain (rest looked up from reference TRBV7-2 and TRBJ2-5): GAGVSQSPSNKVTEKGKDVELRCDPISGHTALYWYRQSLGQGLEFLIYFQGNSAPDKSGLPSDRFSAERTGGSVSTLTIQRTQQEDSAVYLCASSPGGAEETQYFGPGTRLLVL.

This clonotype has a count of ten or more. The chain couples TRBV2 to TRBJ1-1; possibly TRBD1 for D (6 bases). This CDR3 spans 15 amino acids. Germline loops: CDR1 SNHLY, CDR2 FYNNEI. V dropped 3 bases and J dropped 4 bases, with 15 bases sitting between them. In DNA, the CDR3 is TGTGCCAGCAGTGATTGGAGCAGGGGAGGCACTGAAGCTTTCTTT. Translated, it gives CASSDWSRGGTEAFF.

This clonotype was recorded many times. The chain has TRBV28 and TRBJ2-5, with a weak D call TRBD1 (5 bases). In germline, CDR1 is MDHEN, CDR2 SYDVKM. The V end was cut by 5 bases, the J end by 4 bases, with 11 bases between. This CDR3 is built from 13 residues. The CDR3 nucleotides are TGTGCCAGCAGTGACAGTGTTAGAGAGACCCAGTACTTC. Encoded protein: CASSDSVRETQYF.

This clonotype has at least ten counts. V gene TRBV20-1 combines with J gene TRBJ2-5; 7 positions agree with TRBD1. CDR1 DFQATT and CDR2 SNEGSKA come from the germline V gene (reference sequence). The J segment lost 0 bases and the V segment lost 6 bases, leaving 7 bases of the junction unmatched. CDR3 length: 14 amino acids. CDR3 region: CSAIGTDNQETQYF. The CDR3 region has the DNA TGCAGTGCGATTGGGACAGACAACCAAGAGACCCAGTACTTC.

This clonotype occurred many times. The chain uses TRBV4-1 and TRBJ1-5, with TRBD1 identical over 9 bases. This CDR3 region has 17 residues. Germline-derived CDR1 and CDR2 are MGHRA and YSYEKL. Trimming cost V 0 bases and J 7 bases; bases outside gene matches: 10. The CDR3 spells CASSQDKGDRDGQPQHF. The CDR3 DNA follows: TGCGCCAGCAGCCAAGATAAGGGGGACAGGGACGGGCAGCCCCAGCATTTT.

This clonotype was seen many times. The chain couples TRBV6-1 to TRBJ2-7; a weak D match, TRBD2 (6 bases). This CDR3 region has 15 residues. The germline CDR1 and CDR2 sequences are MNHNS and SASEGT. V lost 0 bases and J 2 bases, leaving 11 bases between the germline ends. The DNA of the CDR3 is TGTGCCAGCAGTGAAGCCGCGGGCGGGACCTACGAGCAGTACTTC. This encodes CASSEAAGGTYEQYF.

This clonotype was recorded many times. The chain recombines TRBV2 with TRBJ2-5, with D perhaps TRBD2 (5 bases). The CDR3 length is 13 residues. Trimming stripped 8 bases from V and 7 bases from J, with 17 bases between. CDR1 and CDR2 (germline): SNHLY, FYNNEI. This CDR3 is CASGGSTWGTQYF. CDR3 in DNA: TGTGCCAGCGGAGGTAGTACCTGGGGGACCCAGTACTTC.

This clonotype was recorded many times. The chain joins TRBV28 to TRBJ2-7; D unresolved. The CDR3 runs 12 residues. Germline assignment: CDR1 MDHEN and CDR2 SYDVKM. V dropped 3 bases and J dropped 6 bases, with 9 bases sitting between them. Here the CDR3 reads CASSFGVREQYF. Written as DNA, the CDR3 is TGTGCCAGCAGTTTCGGTGTACGCGAGCAGTACTTC.

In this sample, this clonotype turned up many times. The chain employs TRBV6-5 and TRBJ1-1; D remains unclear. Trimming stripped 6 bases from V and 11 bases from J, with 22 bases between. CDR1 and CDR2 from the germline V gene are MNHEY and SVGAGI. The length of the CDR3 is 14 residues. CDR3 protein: CASRPPTTREEAFF. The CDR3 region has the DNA TGTGCCAGCAGACCTCCTACTACCCGGGAGGAGGCTTTCTTT.

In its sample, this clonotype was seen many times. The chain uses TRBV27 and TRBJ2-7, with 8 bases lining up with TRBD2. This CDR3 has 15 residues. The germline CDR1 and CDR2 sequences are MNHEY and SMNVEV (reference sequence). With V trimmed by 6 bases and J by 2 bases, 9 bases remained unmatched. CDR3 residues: CASRRPGGFPYEQYF. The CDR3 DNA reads TGTGCCAGCAGACGACCGGGGGGGTTCCCCTACGAGCAGTACTTC.

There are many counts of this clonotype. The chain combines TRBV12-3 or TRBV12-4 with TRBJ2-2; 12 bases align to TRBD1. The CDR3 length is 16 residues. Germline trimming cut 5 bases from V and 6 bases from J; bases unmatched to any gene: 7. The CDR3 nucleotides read TGTGCCAGCAGTGCGGGACAGGGGGCGGTCGCCGGGGAGCTGTTTTTT. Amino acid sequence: CASSAGQGAVAGELFF.

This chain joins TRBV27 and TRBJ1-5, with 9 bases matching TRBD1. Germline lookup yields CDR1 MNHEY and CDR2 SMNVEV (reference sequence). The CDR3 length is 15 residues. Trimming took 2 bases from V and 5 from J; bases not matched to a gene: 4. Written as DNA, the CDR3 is TGTGCCAGCAGTTTAACCGGACAGGGGTATCAGCCCCAGCATTTT. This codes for CASSLTGQGYQPQHF.

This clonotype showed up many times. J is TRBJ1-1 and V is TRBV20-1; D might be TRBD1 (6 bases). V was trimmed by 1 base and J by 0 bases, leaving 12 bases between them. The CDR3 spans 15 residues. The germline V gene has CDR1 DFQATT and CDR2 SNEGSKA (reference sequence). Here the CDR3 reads CSARATGLMNTEAFF. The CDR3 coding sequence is TGCAGTGCTAGAGCGACAGGCCTCATGAACACTGAAGCTTTCTTT.

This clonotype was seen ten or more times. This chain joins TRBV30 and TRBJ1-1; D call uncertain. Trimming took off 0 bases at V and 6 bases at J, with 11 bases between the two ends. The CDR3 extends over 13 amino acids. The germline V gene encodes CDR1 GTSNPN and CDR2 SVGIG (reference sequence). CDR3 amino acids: CAWSVSLSPEAFF. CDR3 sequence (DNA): TGTGCCTGGAGTGTATCTTTGTCCCCTGAAGCTTTCTTT. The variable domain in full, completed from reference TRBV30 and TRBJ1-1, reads SQTIHQWPATLVQPVGSPLSLECTVEGTSNPNLYWYRQAAGRGLQLLFYSVGIGQISSEVPQNLSASRPQDRQFILSSKKLLLSDSGFYLCAWSVSLSPEAFFGQGTRLTVV.

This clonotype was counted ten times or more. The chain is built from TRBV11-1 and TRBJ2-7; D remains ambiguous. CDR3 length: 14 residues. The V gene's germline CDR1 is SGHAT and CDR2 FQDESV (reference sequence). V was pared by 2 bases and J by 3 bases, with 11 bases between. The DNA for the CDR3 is TGTGCCAGCAGCTTACAGAGTGCCCGCTACGAGCAGTACTTC. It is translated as CASSLQSARYEQYF.

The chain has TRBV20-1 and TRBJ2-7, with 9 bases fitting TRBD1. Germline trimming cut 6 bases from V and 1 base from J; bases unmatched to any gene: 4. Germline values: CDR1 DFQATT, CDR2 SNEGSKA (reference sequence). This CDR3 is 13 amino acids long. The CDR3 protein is CSATGTGSYEQYF. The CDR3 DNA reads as TGCAGTGCAACCGGGACAGGGTCCTACGAGCAGTACTTC.